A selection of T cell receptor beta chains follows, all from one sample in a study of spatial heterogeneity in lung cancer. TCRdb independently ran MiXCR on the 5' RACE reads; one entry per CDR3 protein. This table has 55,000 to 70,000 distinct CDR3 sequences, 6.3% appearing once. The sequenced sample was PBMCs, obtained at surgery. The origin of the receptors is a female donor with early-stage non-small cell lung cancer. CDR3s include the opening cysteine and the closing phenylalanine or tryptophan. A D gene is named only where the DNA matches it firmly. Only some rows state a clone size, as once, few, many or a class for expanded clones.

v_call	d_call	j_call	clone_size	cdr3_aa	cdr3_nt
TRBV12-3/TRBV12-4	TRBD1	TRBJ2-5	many	CASTRTGRQETQYF	TGTGCCAGCACTCGGACAGGGAGGCAAGAGACCCAGTACTTC
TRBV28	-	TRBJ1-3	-	CASSSTVRDRTGNTIYF	TGTGCCAGCAGCTCTACTGTACGGGACCGCACTGGAAACACCATATATTTT
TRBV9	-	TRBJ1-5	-	CASSPGTRGFSNQPQHF	TGTGCCAGCAGCCCCGGGACAAGGGGTTTTAGCAATCAGCCCCAGCATTTT
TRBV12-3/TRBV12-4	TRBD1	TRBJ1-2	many	CASSSSGTGMYGYTF	TGTGCCAGCAGTTCCTCCGGGACAGGGATGTATGGCTACACCTTC
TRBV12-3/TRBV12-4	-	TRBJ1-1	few	CASSLTGRNTEAFF	TGTGCCAGCAGTTTGACGGGAAGAAACACTGAAGCTTTCTTT
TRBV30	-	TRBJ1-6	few	CAHRGLTDNSPLHF	TGTGCCCACCGAGGACTGACAGATAATTCACCCCTCCACTTT
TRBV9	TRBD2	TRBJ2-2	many	CASSFETSAHTGELFF	TGTGCCAGCAGCTTTGAGACTAGCGCCCACACCGGGGAGCTGTTTTTT
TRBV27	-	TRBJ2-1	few	CASSFNQRYNEQFF	TGTGCCAGCAGTTTTAATCAACGGTACAATGAGCAGTTCTTC
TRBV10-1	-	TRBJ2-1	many	CASSDFSPNNEQFF	TGCGCCAGCAGTGACTTTTCCCCAAACAATGAGCAGTTCTTC
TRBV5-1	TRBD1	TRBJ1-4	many	CASSLAGTGDEKLFF	TGCGCCAGCAGCTTGGCCGGGACAGGGGATGAAAAACTGTTTTTT
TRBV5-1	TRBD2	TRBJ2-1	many	CASSSGLAQNNNEQFF	TGCGCCAGCAGCTCGGGACTAGCGCAAAACAACAATGAGCAGTTCTTC
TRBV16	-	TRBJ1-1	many	CASSQLENTEAFF	TGTGCCAGCAGCCAATTGGAGAACACTGAAGCTTTCTTT
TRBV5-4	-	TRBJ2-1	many	CASSLDPGEANEQFF	TGTGCCAGCAGCTTGGACCCGGGAGAGGCCAATGAGCAGTTCTTC
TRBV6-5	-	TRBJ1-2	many	CASRFMGAGYGYTF	TGTGCCAGCAGATTTATGGGGGCCGGGTATGGCTACACCTTC
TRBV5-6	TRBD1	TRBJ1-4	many	CASSPTGTGEKLFF	TGTGCCAGCAGCCCAACCGGGACAGGGGAAAAACTGTTTTTT
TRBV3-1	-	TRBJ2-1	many	CASSQAGGLAGYNEQFF	TGTGCCAGCAGCCAAGCAGGGGGCTTAGCGGGTTACAATGAGCAGTTCTTC
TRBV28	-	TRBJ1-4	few	CASSPPPGPEKLFF	TGTGCCAGCTCCCCGCCCCCCGGACCAGAAAAACTGTTTTTT
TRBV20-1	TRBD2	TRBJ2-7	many	CSASPSLAGGGYEQYF	TGCAGTGCTAGCCCTAGTCTAGCGGGGGGAGGCTACGAGCAGTACTTC
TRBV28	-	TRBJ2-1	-	CASSLKGYNEQFF	TGTGCCAGCAGTTTGAAGGGTTACAATGAGCAGTTCTTC
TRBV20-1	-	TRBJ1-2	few	CSARGGEVYGYTF	TGCAGTGCTAGAGGGGGTGAGGTCTATGGCTACACCTTC
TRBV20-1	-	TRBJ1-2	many	CSARDQSRGDYGYTF	TGCAGTGCTAGAGATCAATCCCGGGGGGACTATGGCTACACCTTC
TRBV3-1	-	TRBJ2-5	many	CASSQRGETQYF	TGTGCCAGCAGCCAACGGGGAGAGACCCAGTACTTC
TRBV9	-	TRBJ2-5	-	CASSVQAQETQYF	TGTGCCAGCAGCGTACAGGCCCAAGAGACCCAGTACTTC
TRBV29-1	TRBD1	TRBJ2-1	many	CRVDRGGEQFF	TGCAGGGTAGACAGGGGAGGTGAGCAGTTCTTC
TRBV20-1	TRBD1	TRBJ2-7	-	CSARDGTAFSYEQYF	TGCAGTGCTAGAGACGGGACAGCGTTTTCCTACGAGCAGTACTTC
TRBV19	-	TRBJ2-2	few	CAGGLLDTGELFF	TGTGCCGGTGGTTTGTTGGACACCGGGGAGCTGTTTTTT
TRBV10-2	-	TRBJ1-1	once	CASTSGTQAFF	TGCGCCAGCACCTCCGGGACCCAAGCTTTCTTT
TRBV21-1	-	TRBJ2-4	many	CASSKVPGPGELRLAKNIQYF	TGTGCCAGCAGCAAAGTCCCCGGTCCGGGAGAACTAAGGCTGGCCAAAAACATTCAGTACTTC
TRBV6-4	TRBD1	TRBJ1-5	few	CASSDRIRDRGWRGNQPQHF	TGTGCCAGCAGTGACAGAATCCGGGACAGGGGGTGGAGGGGCAATCAGCCCCAGCATTTT
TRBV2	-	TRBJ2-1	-	CAARRHSSYNEQFF	TGTGCTGCGCGCCGGCATAGCTCCTACAATGAGCAGTTCTTC